This note documents a single TCR beta chain sequence. This entry belongs to a study of blood T cell repertoires in COVID-19. Background on the study: Both acute and convalescent COVID-19 samples were obtained from the United States, Italy and Spain. T cells, B-cell-depleted T cells, or PBMCs provided the cDNA or gDNA that served as material.

Methods used by the authors: The assay estimated nucleated cells by amplifying reference gene primers. Here immunoSEQ multiplex PCR was the method, and the copy in TCRdb shows in-frame clones only, minus some. Clonal size and the V and J genes are those of that table, whereas D and trimming came from the DNA. Among approximately 36,000 clones listed, about three quarters were seen once. During active infection, Seattle patients enrolled and were then monitored through disease. V dropped 0 bases and J dropped 5; count of bases not matched to a gene: 4. Germline CDR1 and CDR2: MGHRA and YSYEKL. The CDR3 is made up of 17 amino acids.

This chain joins TRBV4-1 and TRBJ2-2, with 12 bases aligning to TRBD2. Sequencing input: peripheral blood. This TCR came from a man between 70 and 80 years old with COVID-19, enrolled during active disease. The CDR3 region is CASSQDPGLAGTGELFF. CDR3 coding DNA: TGCGCCAGCAGCCAAGATCCTGGACTAGCGGGAACCGGGGAGCTGTTTTTT.